This T cell receptor (beta chain) was observed in a study of blood T cell repertoires in COVID-19 (dated by TCRdb to about 2020). Regarding the study in general: The collaborator samples originated in the United States, Italy and Spain and spanned the acute and convalescent phases of COVID-19. The prospective study material was composed of cDNA or gDNA derived from T cells, B-cell-depleted T cells, or PBMCs. Subjects who had been exposed to COVID-19, were actively infected with it, or had recovered from it provided the deeply sampled blood TCRbeta repertoires that made up the dataset. A freely available public database, intended as a resource for researchers studying the immune response to SARS-CoV-2, is where the repertoires were released. Samples came from the ongoing ImmuneRACE study (first 160 participants) plus 1,254 subjects from 6 global collaborators. The sample metadata nearly always contained a de-identified subject ID, COVID-19 status, age in years and sex. Where HLA class I and class II types were available, the types were taken from metadata supplied by the sample provider, not from assay-based typing. Beyond this particular receptor, the publication reports: The amount of clinical and demographic metadata varied by source and participant and was provided uncurated.

The immunoSEQ Assay, a bias-controlled multiplex PCR, was used to amplify TCRbeta CDR3 regions from genomic DNA. On the authors' methods: Nucleated cell counts per sample were estimated from amplification of reference gene primers within the assay. To quantify the absolute abundance of each unique TCRbeta CDR3 rearrangement, sequence reads were collapsed and filtered. Productive Simpson clonality was computed per sample as the square root of Simpson's diversity index over productive rearrangements. TCRdb limited this immuneACCESS table to in-frame rearrangements with V and J called. A share of clones is missing; checked studies link under half to unresolved V genes, and the rest is unexplained. V and J calls and clone size are given by that table; D and trimming were obtained from the DNA. For this sample there are approximately 70,000 clones; around 90% appear just once. 5% to 7.5% of the sample rests with the top ten.

Collaborating institutions collected whole blood in K2EDTA tubes following their own protocols. For TCRbeta analysis, collaborators shipped samples in one of three forms: frozen whole blood, isolated PBMCs, or DNA extracted from either of those sample types. CDR3 length: 15 amino acids, cysteine to phenylalanine. Of the read, only the CDR3 DNA is kept; its 45 bases are in frame from base 1. CDR1 and CDR2, per the germline V gene, are ENHRY and SYGVKD. Clipping removes 7 bases from V and 6 bases from J, with 12 as the unmatched junction base count. This clone was seen just once. It has no known antigen specificity. No base-level quality is on record; no much larger clone is a single base apart.

Sequencing was carried out using peripheral blood. The V and J segments used are TRBV10-3 and TRBJ2-3; 8 bases in the middle match TRBD1. This clonotype was obtained from a woman in her 50s with acute or convalescent COVID-19. The CDR3 sequence is CAIKSPGQETDTQYF. Read as DNA, the sequence is TGTGCCATCAAATCCCCGGGACAGGAGACGGATACGCAGTATTTT.